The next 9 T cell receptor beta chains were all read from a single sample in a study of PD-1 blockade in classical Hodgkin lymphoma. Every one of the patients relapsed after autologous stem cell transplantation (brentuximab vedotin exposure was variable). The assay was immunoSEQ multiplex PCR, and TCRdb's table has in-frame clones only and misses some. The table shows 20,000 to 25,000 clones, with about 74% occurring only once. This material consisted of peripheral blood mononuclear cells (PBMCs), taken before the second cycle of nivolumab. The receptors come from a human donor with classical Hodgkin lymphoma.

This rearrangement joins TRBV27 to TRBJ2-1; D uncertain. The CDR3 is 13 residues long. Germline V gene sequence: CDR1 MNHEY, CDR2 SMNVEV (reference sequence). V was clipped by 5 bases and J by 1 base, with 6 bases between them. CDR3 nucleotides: TGTGCCAGCAGTCCCGGTTCCTACAATGAGCAGTTCTTC. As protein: CASSPGSYNEQFF.

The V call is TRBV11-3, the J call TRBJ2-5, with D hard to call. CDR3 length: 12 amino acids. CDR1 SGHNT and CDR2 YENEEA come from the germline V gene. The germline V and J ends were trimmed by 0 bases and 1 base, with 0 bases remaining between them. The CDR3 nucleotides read TGTGCCAGCAGCTTAGACCAAGAGACCCAGTACTTC. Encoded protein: CASSLDQETQYF. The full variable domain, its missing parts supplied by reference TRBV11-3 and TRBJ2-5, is EAGVVQSPRYKIIEKKQPVAFWCNPISGHNTLYWYLQNLGQGPELLIRYENEEAVDDSQLPKDRFSAERLKGVDSTLKIQPAELGDSAVYLCASSLDQETQYFGPGTRLLVL.

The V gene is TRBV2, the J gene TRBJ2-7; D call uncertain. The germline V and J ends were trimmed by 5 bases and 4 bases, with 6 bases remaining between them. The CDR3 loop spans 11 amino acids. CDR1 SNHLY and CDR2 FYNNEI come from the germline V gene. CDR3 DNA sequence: TGTGCCAGCAGTTATGATTACGAGCAGTACTTC. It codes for CASSYDYEQYF.

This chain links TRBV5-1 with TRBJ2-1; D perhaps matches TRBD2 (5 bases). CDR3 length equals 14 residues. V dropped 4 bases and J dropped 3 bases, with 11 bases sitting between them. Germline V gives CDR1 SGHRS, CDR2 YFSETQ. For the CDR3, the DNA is TGCGCCAGCAGCGGTGCCGGGGACTACAATGAGCAGTTCTTC. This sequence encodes CASSGAGDYNEQFF.

CDR3 in amino acids: CASSEQGAGNTIYF. The CDR3 nucleotides are TGTGCCAGCAGTGAGCAGGGTGCCGGAAACACCATATATTTT. This chain uses TRBV2 with TRBJ1-3, with D possibly being TRBD1 (5 bases). The germline V and J ends were trimmed by 3 bases and 4 bases, with 10 bases remaining between them. The CDR3 length is 14 residues. Per germline, CDR1 SNHLY and CDR2 FYNNEI.

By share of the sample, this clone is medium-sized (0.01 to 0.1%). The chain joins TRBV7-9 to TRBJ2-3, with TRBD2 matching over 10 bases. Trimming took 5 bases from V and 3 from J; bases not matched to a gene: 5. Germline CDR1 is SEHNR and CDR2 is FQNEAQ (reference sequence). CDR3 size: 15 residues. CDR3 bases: TGTGCCAGCAGCACCGGGACTAGCGAAACAGATACGCAGTATTTT. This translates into CASSTGTSETDTQYF.

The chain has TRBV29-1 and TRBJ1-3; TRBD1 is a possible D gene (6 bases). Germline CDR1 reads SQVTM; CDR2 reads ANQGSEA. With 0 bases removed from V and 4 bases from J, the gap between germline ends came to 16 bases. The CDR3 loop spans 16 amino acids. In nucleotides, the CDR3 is TGCAGCGTTGAAGATAGTTTGGGGGCTAGCGGAAACACCATATATTTT. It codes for CSVEDSLGASGNTIYF.

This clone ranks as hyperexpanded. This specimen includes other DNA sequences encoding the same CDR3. The CDR3 loop reads CASSEGSGRTDTQYF. CDR3 bases: TGCGCCAGCAGTGAGGGAAGCGGGAGAACGGATACGCAGTATTTT. This chain connects TRBV10-1 to TRBJ2-3, with 8 bases aligning to TRBD2. CDR1 and CDR2 from the germline V gene are WNHNN and SYGVQD (reference sequence). Trimming cost V 2 bases and J 6 bases; bases outside gene matches: 7. This CDR3 has 15 residues.

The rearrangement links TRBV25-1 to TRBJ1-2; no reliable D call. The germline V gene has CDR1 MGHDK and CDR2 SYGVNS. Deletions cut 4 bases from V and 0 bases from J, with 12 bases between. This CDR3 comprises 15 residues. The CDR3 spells CASSASWVANYGYTF. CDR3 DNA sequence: TGTGCCAGCAGTGCGTCGTGGGTAGCTAACTATGGCTACACCTTC.